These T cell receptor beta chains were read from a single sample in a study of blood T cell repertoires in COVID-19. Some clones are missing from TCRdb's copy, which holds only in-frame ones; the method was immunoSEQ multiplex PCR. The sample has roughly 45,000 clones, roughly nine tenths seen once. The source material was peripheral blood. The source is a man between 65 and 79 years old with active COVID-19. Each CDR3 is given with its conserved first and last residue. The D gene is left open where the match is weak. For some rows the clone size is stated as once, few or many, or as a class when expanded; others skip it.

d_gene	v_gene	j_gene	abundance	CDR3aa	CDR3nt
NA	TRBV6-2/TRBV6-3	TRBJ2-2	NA	CASSYRGGLNTGELFF	TGTGCCAGCAGTTACAGGGGCGGATTGAACACCGGGGAGCTGTTTTTT
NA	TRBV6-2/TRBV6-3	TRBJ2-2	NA	CASSYQTKGELFF	TGTGCCAGCAGTTACCAAACTAAGGGGGAGCTGTTTTTT
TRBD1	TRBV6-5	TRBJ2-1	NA	CASTNHRDSHNEQFF	TGTGCCAGCACCAACCACCGGGACAGCCACAATGAGCAGTTCTTC
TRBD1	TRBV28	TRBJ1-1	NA	CASSLRGGTATEAFF	TGTGCCAGCAGCCTGCGGGGTGGGACAGCCACTGAAGCTTTCTTT
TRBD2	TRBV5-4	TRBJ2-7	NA	CASSGGGSSYEQYF	TGTGCCAGCAGCGGGGGGGGGAGCTCCTACGAGCAGTACTTC
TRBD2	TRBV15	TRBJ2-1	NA	CATSRVGGGNNNEQFF	TGTGCCACCAGCAGAGTTGGCGGGGGGAATAACAATGAGCAGTTCTTC
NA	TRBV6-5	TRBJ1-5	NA	CASTVGGVLQPQHF	TGTGCCAGCACTGTCGGGGGGGTCCTTCAGCCCCAGCATTTT
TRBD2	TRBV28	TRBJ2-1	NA	CASSPSGRPYNEQFF	TGTGCCAGCAGTCCTAGCGGGAGGCCCTACAATGAGCAGTTCTTC
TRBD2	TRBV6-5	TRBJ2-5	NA	CASSYLGPTGGTQYF	TGTGCCAGCAGTTACCTCGGCCCCACGGGAGGGACCCAGTACTTC
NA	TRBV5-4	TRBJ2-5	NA	CASSLGDTGGRETQYF	TGTGCCAGCAGCTTAGGGGACACCGGGGGGCGTGAGACCCAGTACTTC
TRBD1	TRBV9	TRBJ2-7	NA	CASSPGTGYEQYF	TGTGCCAGCAGCCCCGGGACAGGGTACGAGCAGTACTTC
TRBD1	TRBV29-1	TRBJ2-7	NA	CSVARGYEQYF	TGCAGCGTTGCCAGGGGGTACGAGCAGTACTTC
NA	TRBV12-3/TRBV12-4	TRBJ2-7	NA	CASRGQYYEQYF	TGTGCCAGCAGGGGGCAATACTACGAGCAGTACTTC
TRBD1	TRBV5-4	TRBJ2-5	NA	CASTPWGTGVETQYF	TGTGCCAGCACCCCCTGGGGGACAGGGGTGGAGACCCAGTACTTC
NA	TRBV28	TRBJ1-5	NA	CASSPTTYQPQHF	TGTGCCAGCAGTCCGACAACCTATCAGCCCCAGCATTTT
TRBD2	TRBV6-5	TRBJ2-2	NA	CASRGTSGRVGELFF	TGTGCCAGCAGGGGGACTAGCGGGAGGGTCGGGGAGCTGTTTTTT
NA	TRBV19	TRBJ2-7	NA	CASSIRDLSVRSYEQYF	TGTGCCAGTAGTATCCGGGACTTGTCGGTGAGGTCCTACGAGCAGTACTTC
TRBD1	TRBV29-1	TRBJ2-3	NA	CGGRDRAADTQYF	TGCGGCGGTAGGGACAGGGCCGCAGATACGCAGTATTTT
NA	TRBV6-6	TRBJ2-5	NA	CASRGYQGETQYF	TGTGCCAGCAGGGGATACCAGGGAGAGACCCAGTACTTC
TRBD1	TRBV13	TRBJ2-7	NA	CASSPPGTVNYEQYF	TGTGCCAGCAGCCCCCCCGGGACAGTGAACTACGAGCAGTACTTC
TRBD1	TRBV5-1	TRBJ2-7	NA	CASSDRGLYEQYF	TGCGCCAGCAGCGACAGGGGGCTCTACGAGCAGTACTTC
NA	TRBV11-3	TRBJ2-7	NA	CASSFRGYEQYF	TGTGCCAGCAGCTTCCGCGGCTACGAGCAGTACTTC
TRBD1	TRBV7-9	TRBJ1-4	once	CASSFGQGRGEKLFF	TGTGCCAGCAGCTTCGGACAGGGTCGGGGGGAAAAACTGTTTTTT
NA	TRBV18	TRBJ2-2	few	CASSVSAGSNTGELFF	TGTGCCAGCTCGGTCTCGGCGGGGTCTAACACCGGGGAGCTGTTTTTT
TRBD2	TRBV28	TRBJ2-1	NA	CASSLSGNSYNEQFF	TGTGCCAGCAGTTTGAGCGGGAACTCCTACAATGAGCAGTTCTTC
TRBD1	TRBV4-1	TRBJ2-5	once	CASSQARTGGQETQYF	TGCGCCAGCAGCCAGGCGAGGACAGGGGGCCAAGAGACCCAGTACTTC
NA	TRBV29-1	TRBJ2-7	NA	CSVEGQVVSYEQYF	TGCAGCGTTGAAGGTCAGGTGGTGTCCTACGAGCAGTACTTC
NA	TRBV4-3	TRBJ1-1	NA	CASSPHGQWNTEAFF	TGCGCCAGCAGCCCACACGGACAATGGAACACTGAAGCTTTCTTT
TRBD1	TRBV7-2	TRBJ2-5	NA	CASSLHRGRETQYF	TGTGCCAGCAGCTTGCACAGGGGGAGGGAGACCCAGTACTTC
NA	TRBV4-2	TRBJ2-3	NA	CASSQVAGGGTDTQYF	TGTGCCAGCAGCCAAGTCGCCGGGGGTGGCACAGATACGCAGTATTTT
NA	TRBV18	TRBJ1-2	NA	CASSIQKANYGYTF	TGTGCCAGCTCAATACAGAAAGCTAACTATGGCTACACCTTC